The sequence of this TCR beta chain was determined in a study of T cell responses to AZD1222 COVID-19 vaccine. Turning to the study itself: Samples with a second dose at about 4 or about 12 weeks were pooled together.

V was pared by 0 bases and J by 5 bases, with 10 bases between. CDR3 length equals 14 residues. Per germline, CDR1 LGHNA and CDR2 YNFKEQ. This table comes from immunoSEQ multiplex PCR, and its TCRdb copy is limited to in-frame clones, with some not included. The repertoire holds about 100,000 clones, with roughly 86% as singletons. Study-wide results and limits: Unmutated regions of variants are reportedly targeted by nearly half of spike-specific TCRs. It was only after the peak T cell response that any repertoires were sampled. Among AZD1222 vaccinees, only five or six were seropositive at baseline.

As for this clone: The antigen is not known.

This sequence joins TRBV4-2 and TRBJ1-2, with D possibly TRBD1 on 6 matching bases. The sequence came from an adult in good health. The sample was peripheral blood, taken on day 0 of AZD1222 vaccination. As DNA, the CDR3 is TGTGCCAGCAGCCAAGACTCCAGGGGTTATGGCTACACCTTC. This codes for CASSQDSRGYGYTF.